This TCR beta chain was observed in a study of T cells expressing NK-cell markers. Study-level background: Sorted CD3+CD56+NKG2C+, CD3+CD56+NKG2C- and CD3+CD56-NKG2C+ T cells supplied TCR beta repertoires. The study sequenced eight donors, seven HCMV-seropositive and one seronegative. General observations from the study: The study left the HCMV specificity of expanded NKG2C+ T cell clones unresolved.

The length of the CDR3 is 14 residues. As for this clonotype: As yet, its antigen is unknown.

TCR beta cDNA was generated via 5'RACE template switching incorporating UMIs. TCRdb reprocessed the 5' RACE reads, with one entry per CDR3 protein and no DNA. This sample's table has roughly 350,000 distinct CDR3 sequences. The specimen was blood T cells: a sorted CD56 or NKG2C T cell subset, CD4+ or CD8+ T cells, or bulk PBMC T cells (not recorded which). The clonotype originates from a man between 18 and 69 years old in good health. The V and J genes are TRBV12-3 or TRBV12-4 and TRBJ2-2; checking the TCRdb D call of TRBD2 is not possible without DNA. The CDR3 loop reads CASSFSQITGELFF.